This is a list of T cell receptor beta chains from one sample in a study of T cells in Graves' hyperthyroidism and ophthalmopathy. TCRdb called the multiplex PCR reads again in MiXCR, with one record for every CDR3 protein. The sample lists a few hundred thousand distinct CDR3 sequences, 20% to 25% seen once, with approximately 54% in the top ten. The source material was blood. These receptor sequences come from a woman in her 70s with Graves' ophthalmopathy. Each CDR3 is given with its conserved first and last residue. A D gene is named only where the DNA matches it firmly. Clone size is given for some rows only: seen once, a few or many times, or a class if the clone is expanded.

TRBV3-1	TRBD1	13	TRBJ1-1	.	CASSPRQGGVAFF	TGTGCCAGCAGCCCCCGACAGGGGGGGGTAGCTTTCTTT
TRBV7-3	.	16	TRBJ2-2	.	CASSPASSVNTGELFF	TGTGCCAGCAGCCCTGCCTCTAGCGTGAACACCGGGGAGCTGTTTTTT
TRBV7-8	TRBD1	15	TRBJ1-2	few	CASSLREQGAYGYTF	TGTGCCAGCAGCTTAAGGGAACAGGGGGCTTATGGCTACACCTTC
TRBV20-1	.	13	TRBJ1-2	.	CSASRTVNYGYTF	TGCAGTGCTAGCAGGACAGTTAACTATGGCTACACCTTC
TRBV7-8	TRBD1	17	TRBJ2-7	many	CASSTPGTGVWSYEQYF	TGTGCCAGCAGCACTCCCGGGACAGGGGTGTGGTCCTACGAGCAGTACTTC
TRBV19	TRBD1	15	TRBJ2-1	.	CASSRQGAFNNEQFF	TGTGCCAGTAGCCGACAGGGGGCTTTTAACAATGAGCAGTTCTTC
TRBV20-1	.	15	TRBJ2-2	.	CSAREPRGVAGELFF	TGCAGTGCTAGAGAACCCAGGGGGGTGGCCGGGGAGCTGTTTTTT
TRBV2	TRBD2	15	TRBJ2-1	many	CASGELADIYNEQFF	TGTGCCAGCGGGGAGCTAGCGGACATCTACAATGAGCAGTTCTTC
TRBV13	TRBD1	15	TRBJ2-5	few	CASSFDREYQETQYF	TGTGCCAGCAGCTTTGACAGGGAGTACCAAGAGACCCAGTACTTC
TRBV28	.	15	TRBJ1-5	.	CASSRTPGGNQPQHF	TGTGCCAGCAGCCGGACACCCGGAGGCAATCAGCCCCAGCATTTT
TRBV20-1	.	13	TRBJ2-5	few	CSARRAPQETQYF	TGCAGTGCTCGCCGGGCCCCCCAAGAGACCCAGTACTTC